These 25 T cell receptor beta chains share one sample of origin, sequenced in a study of T cells in Graves' hyperthyroidism and ophthalmopathy. What was amplified from RNA transcripts were TCR beta CDR3 regions. The HTBI primer set served for first-round RT-PCR of the TCR CDR3. TCRdb fed the multiplex PCR reads into MiXCR, producing one record per CDR3 protein. The sample carries about 640,000 distinct CDR3 sequences, more than 20% recorded once. The sequencing sample was made of blood. All receptors come from a man aged 25 to 45 with Graves' ophthalmopathy.

The chain joins TRBV2 to TRBJ1-2; 8 bases agree with TRBD1. This CDR3 spans 14 amino acids. J lost 8 bases, V lost 6 bases, and 11 bases had no gene match. Germline V gives CDR1 SNHLY, CDR2 FYNNEI. The CDR3 DNA is TGTGCCAGCAGCTCTGGACAGGGTTTAAGCGGCTACACCTTC. Its protein product is CASSSGQGLSGYTF.

The table lists this clonotype with a few counts. The genes are TRBV7-8 and TRBJ1-1; 11 bases fit TRBD1. The ends lost 2 bases at V and 11 bases at J; junction bases unmatched: 7. Germline V gene lookup returns CDR1 SGHVS and CDR2 FQNEAQ. The CDR3 sequence is 14 residues long. The CDR3 coding sequence is TGTGCCAGCAGCTTAAGGGACAGGGGGGAATTGGCTTTCTTT. Protein: CASSLRDRGELAFF.

This clonotype was counted a few times. The chain links TRBV14 to TRBJ2-7; a possible D gene is TRBD1 (5 bases). The CDR3 spans 15 residues. CDR1 is SGHDN and CDR2 is FVKESK in the germline V gene. V was cut by 0 bases and J by 7 bases, with 16 bases left in between. CDR3 in DNA: TGTGCCAGCAGCCAAGACACAAACCCAGGACAAGAGCAGTACTTC. The encoded protein is CASSQDTNPGQEQYF.

This clonotype was recorded many times. This sequence joins TRBV18 and TRBJ1-4, with a weak D call TRBD1 (5 bases). V was pared by 3 bases and J by 8 bases, with 16 bases between. This CDR3 spans 15 amino acids. CDR1 is KGHSH, CDR2 LQKENI, per germline. CDR3 sequence: CASSPKQKGSEKLFF. The CDR3, as DNA: TGTGCCAGCTCACCTAAACAGAAGGGGAGCGAAAAACTGTTTTTT.

At least ten counts were recorded for this clonotype. The chain uses TRBV20-1 and TRBJ2-1, with 7 bases fitting TRBD1. V gave up 5 bases and J gave up 5 bases; unmatched junction bases: 6. The CDR3 loop spans 13 amino acids. Germline V gene data show CDR1 as DFQATT and CDR2 as SNEGSKA (reference sequence). The CDR3 DNA sequence: TGCAGTGCTTTCCGGGACAGCGACAATGAGCAGTTCTTC. This codes for CSAFRDSDNEQFF.

This chain connects TRBV28 to TRBJ2-5; TRBD1 matches 7 bases. The CDR3 extends over 15 amino acids. Germline V CDR1 and CDR2: MDHEN, SYDVKM. The J segment lost 3 bases and the V segment lost 2 bases, leaving 6 bases of the junction unmatched. In nucleotides, the CDR3 is TGTGCCAGCAGTTTACGGGGAGACAGGGAAGAGACCCAGTACTTC. Its translation is CASSLRGDREETQYF.

This clonotype was seen a few times. The CDR3 region has the DNA TGTGCCAGCAGCCAAGATGGCTACTACAATGAGCAGTTCTTC. Amino acid sequence: CASSQDGYYNEQFF. This sequence joins TRBV14 and TRBJ2-1, with D hard to call. Germline V lookup: CDR1 SGHDN, CDR2 FVKESK. The CDR3 sequence is 14 residues long. V lost 0 bases to trimming and J lost 3 bases, with 6 bases between them.

This clonotype was seen many times. The chain has TRBV2 and TRBJ2-7, with TRBD2 matching 7 bases. J gave up 2 bases and V 7 bases, and 5 bases lay outside the gene matches. This CDR3 region has 13 residues. Germline-derived CDR1 and CDR2 are SNHLY and FYNNEI. The chain's CDR3 is CASNTGGPYEQYF. CDR3 bases: TGTGCCAGCAATACGGGAGGCCCCTACGAGCAGTACTTC. The variable domain in full, with the rest retrieved from reference TRBV2 and TRBJ2-7, is EPEVTQTPSHQVTQMGQEVILRCVPISNHLYFYWYRQILGQKVEFLVSFYNNEISEKSEIFDDQFSVERPDGSNFTLKIRSTKLEDSAMYFCASNTGGPYEQYFGPGTRLTVT.

This clonotype occurred many times. The CDR3 region has the DNA TGTGCCAGCAGCCACCCGGGACAATCAGTGACGGATACGCAGTATTTT. Residues: CASSHPGQSVTDTQYF. The chain recombines TRBV7-2 with TRBJ2-3; perhaps TRBD1 as D (6 bases). Germline V gives CDR1 SGHTA, CDR2 FQGNSA. V gave up 5 bases and J gave up 6 bases, with 21 bases separating them. This CDR3 has 16 amino acids.

The chain carries TRBV4-1 and TRBJ2-7; D is possibly TRBD2 (6 bases). The CDR3 runs to 15 residues. CDR1 and CDR2 (germline): MGHRA, YSYEKL. V lost 1 base and J lost 2, with 12 bases in between. The CDR3 DNA is TGCGCCAGCAGCCAAGTCATGCTAGCGACCTACGAGCAGTACTTC. It yields the protein CASSQVMLATYEQYF.

The rearrangement uses TRBV29-1 and TRBJ2-3; 9 nucleotides match TRBD2. J gave up 8 bases and V 2 bases, and 5 bases lay outside the gene matches. There are 13 residues in the CDR3. CDR1 SQVTM and CDR2 ANQGSEA come from the germline V gene. CDR3 sequence: CSVERAGGRTQYF. For the CDR3, the DNA is TGCAGCGTTGAACGCGCGGGAGGGCGTACGCAGTATTTT.

This clonotype was seen ten or more times. The gene calls are TRBV28 and TRBJ2-5; 10 nucleotides line up with TRBD1. Germline V gene data show CDR1 as MDHEN and CDR2 as SYDVKM. The CDR3 is 18 residues long. V lost 7 bases, J lost 4 bases, and 18 bases stayed unmatched. CDR3 DNA sequence: TGTGCCAGCACAAATAGAAAGACTCGACAGGGGGCTAGAGAGACCCAGTACTTC. Its protein product is CASTNRKTRQGARETQYF.

This clonotype was seen many times. The CDR3 coding sequence is TGTGCCAGCAGGGGACTGCGCCAAGAGACCCAGTACTTC. Amino acids: CASRGLRQETQYF. V and J are TRBV2 and TRBJ2-5, with D possibly being TRBD2 (6 bases). CDR1 is SNHLY, CDR2 FYNNEI, per germline. Trimming removed 6 bases from V and 1 base from J, with 9 bases in between. The CDR3 length is 13 residues. The full variable domain, its missing parts supplied by reference TRBV2 and TRBJ2-5, is EPEVTQTPSHQVTQMGQEVILRCVPISNHLYFYWYRQILGQKVEFLVSFYNNEISEKSEIFDDQFSVERPDGSNFTLKIRSTKLEDSAMYFCASRGLRQETQYFGPGTRLLVL.

This clonotype was seen a handful of times. The chain employs TRBV19 and TRBJ1-5, with TRBD1 matching 11 bases. CDR1 is LNHDA and CDR2 is SQIVND in the germline V gene (reference sequence). V gave up 5 bases and J gave up 7 bases; unmatched junction bases: 10. The CDR3 consists of 16 residues. CDR3 DNA: TGTGCCAGTAGTCACACGGGACAGGGGGAAGGGCAGCCCCAGCATTTT. Its protein is CASSHTGQGEGQPQHF.

The chain employs TRBV28 and TRBJ2-5, with 9 bases aligning to TRBD1. V gave up 7 bases and J gave up 2 bases; unmatched junction bases: 8. CDR1 is MDHEN and CDR2 is SYDVKM in the germline V gene. This CDR3 contains 15 residues. CDR3: CASTPDRGTQETQYF. CDR3 sequence (DNA): TGTGCCAGCACTCCCGACAGGGGGACGCAAGAGACCCAGTACTTC.

Many counts were recorded for this clonotype. V and J are TRBV28 and TRBJ2-7; D is unclear. CDR1 is MDHEN, CDR2 SYDVKM, per germline. Trimming removed 6 bases at V and 1 base at J, with 10 bases between. The CDR3 length is 13 residues. CDR3 DNA sequence: TGTGCCAGCAGCTTAACTGATTCCTACGAGCAGTACTTC. Its protein is CASSLTDSYEQYF.

This clonotype was recorded at least ten times. This rearrangement joins TRBV27 to TRBJ2-1; TRBD2 agrees at 11 bases. Unmatched junction bases numbered 5, after V lost 5 bases and J lost 5 bases. Germline values: CDR1 MNHEY, CDR2 SMNVEV (reference sequence). This CDR3 region has 15 residues. The CDR3 DNA sequence: TGTGCCAGCAGTACCACTAGCGGGAGCAACAATGAGCAGTTCTTC. Translated, it gives CASSTTSGSNNEQFF.

This clonotype was seen more than once but under ten times. The V and J genes are TRBV28 and TRBJ2-3; TRBD2 agrees at 14 bases. V lost 5 bases and J lost 4; bases outside the gene matches: 5. The CDR3 extends over 16 amino acids. Germline V gene sequence: CDR1 MDHEN, CDR2 SYDVKM. DNA of the CDR3: TGTGCCAGCAGTCCCCGGACTAGCGGGAGGCCAGATACGCAGTATTTT. Its protein is CASSPRTSGRPDTQYF.

This clonotype was seen ten or more times. The J gene is TRBJ2-1, the V gene TRBV5-1, with D possibly being TRBD2 (7 bases). Germline V gene data show CDR1 as SGHRS and CDR2 as YFSETQ. This CDR3 has 15 amino acids. Trimming took 7 bases from V and 5 from J, leaving 19 bases between them. CDR3 loop: CASRWEGQTDNEQFF. CDR3 nucleotides: TGCGCCAGCCGCTGGGAGGGACAAACCGACAATGAGCAGTTCTTC.

The chain recombines TRBV11-2 with TRBJ2-4; TRBD2 matches 11 bases. This CDR3 spans 14 amino acids. Losses at the gene ends were 4 bases for V and 7 bases for J; bases not matched to a gene: 3. Germline V gives CDR1 SGHAT, CDR2 FQNNGV. The CDR3 region is CASSSTSGKNIQYF. The CDR3 DNA reads as TGTGCCAGCAGCTCGACTAGCGGGAAGAACATTCAGTACTTC. Complete variable domain (other parts from reference TRBV11-2 and TRBJ2-4): EAGVAQSPRYKIIEKRQSVAFWCNPISGHATLYWYQQILGQGPKLLIQFQNNGVVDDSQLPKDRFSAERLKGVDSTLKIQPAKLEDSAVYLCASSSTSGKNIQYFGAGTRLSVL.

This clonotype occurred a few times. J is TRBJ1-1 and V is TRBV29-1; TRBD1 matches 7 bases. V was clipped by 5 bases and J by 4 bases; unmatched bases: 4. Germline V CDR1 and CDR2: SQVTM, ANQGSEA. This CDR3 contains 12 residues. The CDR3: CSVLRGGTEAFF. CDR3 nucleotide sequence: TGCAGCGTTCTCAGGGGGGGCACTGAAGCTTTCTTT.

In its sample, this clonotype was seen a few times. The rearrangement joins TRBV29-1 to TRBJ2-7; tentative D call: TRBD2 (6 bases). This CDR3 contains 16 residues. V lost 0 bases and J 0 bases, leaving 15 bases between the germline ends. The V gene's germline CDR1 is SQVTM and CDR2 ANQGSEA. CDR3 coding DNA: TGCAGCGTTGAAGATCCAGGACTAAGGGGCTCCTACGAGCAGTACTTC. Encoded protein: CSVEDPGLRGSYEQYF.

In regard to this clonotype: A junction boundary mismatches the germline segment, possibly from a read error. In DNA form, the CDR3 reads TGCGCCAGCAGTGAGTCCCCCGGGACAGGGGGAAAAGACGAGCAGTACTTC. This codes for CASSESPGTGGKDEQYF. The V call is TRBV28, the J call TRBJ2-7; TRBD1 agrees at 11 bases. Germline V gene data show CDR1 as MDHEN and CDR2 as SYDVKM. The CDR3 consists of 17 residues.

This clonotype was seen many times. The chain carries TRBV28 and TRBJ2-7; 9 bases are a match to TRBD1. The germline V gene has CDR1 MDHEN and CDR2 SYDVKM. Trimming cost V 2 bases and J 3 bases; bases outside gene matches: 5. The CDR3 consists of 15 residues. DNA of the CDR3: TGTGCCAGCAGTTTAGGAGGACAGGGGTACTACGAGCAGTACTTC. It yields the protein CASSLGGQGYYEQYF.

V usage is TRBV9 and J usage is TRBJ1-2; tentative D call: TRBD1 (5 bases). CDR1 and CDR2 (germline): SGDLS, YYNGEE. V was pared by 0 bases and J by 7 bases, with 19 bases between. The CDR3 sequence is 16 residues long. CDR3 region: CASSVDSTTGYAGYTF. DNA of the CDR3: TGTGCCAGCAGCGTAGATAGCACTACAGGTTACGCTGGCTACACCTTC.